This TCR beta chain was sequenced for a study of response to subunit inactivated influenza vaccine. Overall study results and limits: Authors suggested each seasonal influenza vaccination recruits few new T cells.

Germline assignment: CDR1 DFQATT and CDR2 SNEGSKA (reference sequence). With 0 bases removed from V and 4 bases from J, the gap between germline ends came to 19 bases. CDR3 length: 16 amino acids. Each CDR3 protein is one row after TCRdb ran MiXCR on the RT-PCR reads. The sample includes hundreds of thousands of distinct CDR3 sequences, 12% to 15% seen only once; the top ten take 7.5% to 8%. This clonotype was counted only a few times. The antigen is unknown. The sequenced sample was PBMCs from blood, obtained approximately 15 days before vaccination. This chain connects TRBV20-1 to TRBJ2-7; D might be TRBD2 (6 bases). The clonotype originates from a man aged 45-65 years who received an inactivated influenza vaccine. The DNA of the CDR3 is TGCAGTGCTAGAGATATCGCCGGGTTTGGACTATACGAGCAGTACTTC. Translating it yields CSARDIAGFGLYEQYF.